The 8 T cell receptor beta chains below all came from one sample that was sequenced in a study of shared clonotypes between healthy human individuals. Sequencing was performed with immunoSEQ multiplex PCR; in TCRdb, only in-frame clones are kept and a portion is missing. The table has over a million clones, about 84% seen once. Sequencing was performed on memory CD4+ T cells from PBMCs. Described subset: CD45RA-negative fraction. These receptors were taken from a man aged 18-30 years in good health. Some clones in this sample may be carry-over from other donors' samples.

This chain connects TRBV5-3 to TRBJ1-5; D not certain. TRBV5-3 is an ORF; its function is uncertain. This CDR3 is 11 amino acids long. V was trimmed by 1 base and J by 10 bases, leaving 6 bases between them. The CDR3 sequence is CARSLYNPQHF. CDR3 in DNA: TGTGCCAGAAGCTTGTATAATCCCCAGCATTTT.

The chain employs TRBV5-8 and TRBJ2-7, with 8 bases identical to TRBD1. V was clipped by 4 bases and J by 2 bases; unmatched bases: 5. The CDR3 covers 14 residues. Germline CDR1 is SGHTS and CDR2 is YDEGEE. CDR3 nucleotide sequence: TGTGCCAGCAGCCCCCGGACAGGGACCTACGAGCAGTACTTC. It specifies CASSPRTGTYEQYF.

V usage is TRBV6-1 and J usage is TRBJ1-1, with 8 bases lining up with TRBD1. Germline CDR1 MNHNS, CDR2 SASEGT. The V gene end was trimmed by 8 bases and the J gene end by 6 bases; junction bases not matched to a gene: 14. The CDR3 spans 15 residues. The DNA of the CDR3 is TGTGCCAGCCTTACAGGGGGGTTGGGAGGGCCTGAAGCTTTCTTT. Residues: CASLTGGLGGPEAFF.

The chain joins TRBV9 to TRBJ1-1; D is undetermined. The V end lost 0 bases, the J end lost 4 bases, and 19 bases lay between the germline ends. Germline V gives CDR1 SGDLS, CDR2 YYNGEE. This CDR3 contains 17 residues. The DNA of the CDR3 is TGTGCCAGCAGCGTAGCTGGTTTCGGTCAGTCTCTCACTGAAGCTTTCTTT. Residues: CASSVAGFGQSLTEAFF. The full variable domain, in which reference TRBV9 and TRBJ1-1 provide the parts outside the CDR3, is DSGVTQTPKHLITATGQRVTLRCSPRSGDLSVYWYQQSLDQGLQFLIQYYNGEERAKGNILERFSAQQFPDLHSELNLSSLELGDSALYFCASSVAGFGQSLTEAFFGQGTRLTVV.

This chain uses TRBV4-3 with TRBJ2-2; D is possibly TRBD1 (5 bases). Germline V gene sequence: CDR1 LGHNA, CDR2 YSLEER. CDR3 length: 15 residues. V was cut by 0 bases and J by 5 bases, with 10 bases left in between. The CDR3 sequence: CASSQEGAGTGELFF. The CDR3 DNA is TGCGCCAGCAGCCAAGAAGGGGCAGGAACCGGGGAGCTGTTTTTT.

The rearrangement joins TRBV28 to TRBJ2-2; 8 bases map to TRBD1. Trimming at V came to 5 bases and at J to 4 bases, leaving 12 bases not matched to a gene. The germline gives CDR1 MDHEN, CDR2 SYDVKM. The CDR3 totals 17 residues. The CDR3: CASSAWTGRESTGELFF. The DNA for the CDR3 is TGTGCCAGCAGTGCGTGGACAGGGCGAGAGTCCACCGGGGAGCTGTTTTTT.

The rearrangement uses TRBV28 and TRBJ2-5, with D possibly matching TRBD2 (5 bases). V was pared by 1 base and J by 0 bases, with 9 bases between. This CDR3 has 15 residues. Germline V gene data show CDR1 as MDHEN and CDR2 as SYDVKM. Here the CDR3 reads CASSLSGGYQETQYF. CDR3 coding DNA: TGTGCCAGCAGTTTATCAGGCGGGTACCAAGAGACCCAGTACTTC.

The V gene is TRBV2, the J gene TRBJ2-2; TRBD1 aligns across 9 bases. V shed 6 bases and J 0 bases; nucleotides not matched to a gene: 5. From germline, CDR1 is SNHLY and CDR2 FYNNEI. This CDR3 region has 16 residues. CDR3 nucleotide sequence: TGTGCCAGCAGCCGGGACAGGGCCTCGAACACCGGGGAGCTGTTTTTT. The encoded protein is CASSRDRASNTGELFF.